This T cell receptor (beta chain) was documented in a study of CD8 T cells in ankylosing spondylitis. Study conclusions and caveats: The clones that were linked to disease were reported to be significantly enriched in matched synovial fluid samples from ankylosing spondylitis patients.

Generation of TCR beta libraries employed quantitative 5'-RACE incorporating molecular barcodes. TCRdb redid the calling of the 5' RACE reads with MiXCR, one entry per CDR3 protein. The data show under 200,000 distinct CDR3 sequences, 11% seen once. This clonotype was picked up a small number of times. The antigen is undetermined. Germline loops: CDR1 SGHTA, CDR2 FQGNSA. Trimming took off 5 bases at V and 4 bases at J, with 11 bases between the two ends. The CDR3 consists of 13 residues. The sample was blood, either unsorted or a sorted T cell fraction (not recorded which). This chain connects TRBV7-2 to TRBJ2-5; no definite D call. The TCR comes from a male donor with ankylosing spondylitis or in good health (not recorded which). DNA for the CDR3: TGTGCCAGCAGCATATCAAATGCAGAGACCCAGTACTTC. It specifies CASSISNAETQYF. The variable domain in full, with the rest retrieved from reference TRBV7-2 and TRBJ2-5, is GAGVSQSPSNKVTEKGKDVELRCDPISGHTALYWYRQSLGQGLEFLIYFQGNSAPDKSGLPSDRFSAERTGGSVSTLTIQRTQQEDSAVYLCASSISNAETQYFGPGTRLLVL.